This T cell receptor beta chain was observed in a study of cytomegalovirus exposure and HLA in healthy donors. Study information: Of fewer than 450 genotyped donors, 65% to 85% clustered with self-reported Caucasian donors.

The CDR3 consists of 16 residues. The V gene's germline CDR1 is MNHNY and CDR2 SVGAGI (reference sequence). V dropped 4 bases and J dropped 2; count of bases not matched to a gene: 7. The PCR employed 60 Vbeta primers together with 13 Jbeta primers. Clones were read by immunoSEQ multiplex PCR, and TCRdb kept only the in-frame ones, dropping some. The sample lists some 150,000 clones, 78% occurring once. Study-wide results and caveats: As a later analysis showed, a missense DCLRE1C variant was linked to trimming of TCR beta V- and J-genes.

Comment on this clone: Its antigen is unidentified.

Sequenced sample: PBMCs. The chain combines TRBV6-6 with TRBJ2-3; TRBD2 aligns across 9 bases. The TCR was taken from a male donor in good health and CMV-seronegative. The CDR3 region is CASSSGLAGPTDTQYF. The CDR3 DNA reads as TGTGCCAGCAGTTCGGGACTAGCTGGCCCCACAGATACGCAGTATTTT.